Following are 16 T cell receptor beta chains from one sample sequenced in a study of graft-versus-host responses after intestinal transplantation. Assay used: immunoSEQ multiplex PCR; TCRdb lists only in-frame clones, some missing. The repertoire holds some 10,000 clones, with over 70% as singletons. Graft tissue processing released intraepithelial and lamina propria lymphocytes. The sequences come from ileum tissue, collected 450 to 480 days after intestinal transplantation. These receptors all come from a human patient who received an intestinal transplant, so some T cells may come from the graft donor.

DNA of the CDR3: TGTGCCAGTAGGGAGGGTACAGGAGCTAACACCGGGGAGCTGTTTTTT. Its translation is CASREGTGANTGELFF. This rearrangement joins TRBV19 to TRBJ2-2; perhaps TRBD2 as D (6 bases). CDR3 length equals 16 residues. Germline CDR1 reads LNHDA; CDR2 reads SQIVND (reference sequence). V was clipped by 6 bases and J by 2 bases, with 16 bases between them.

The chain couples TRBV4-2 to TRBJ2-3; D is possibly TRBD2 (6 bases). From germline, CDR1 is LGHNA and CDR2 YNFKEQ. V dropped 3 bases and J dropped 3 bases, with 13 bases sitting between them. This CDR3 is 15 amino acids long. CDR3 nucleotide sequence: TGTGCCAGCAGCCAGGCGGGGAGGATTACAGATACGCAGTATTTT. It translates to CASSQAGRITDTQYF.

The chain combines TRBV9 with TRBJ2-2, with 9 bases that match TRBD2. V shed 4 bases, J shed 7 bases, and the junction held 8 bases outside the gene matches. The germline gives CDR1 SGDLS, CDR2 YYNGEE. This CDR3 spans 15 amino acids. The CDR3 DNA is TGTGCCAGCAGCTTGCGGGGGGGCTCCTACGGGGAGCTGTTTTTT. This translates into CASSLRGGSYGELFF.

This clone was observed a few times. The chain carries TRBV5-1 and TRBJ1-2, with 7 positions matching TRBD1. The ends lost 2 bases at V and 5 bases at J; junction bases unmatched: 3. The germline CDR1 and CDR2 sequences are SGHRS and YFSETQ. The CDR3 sequence is 13 residues long. This CDR3 is CASSFTGAYGYTF. In DNA, the CDR3 is TGCGCCAGCAGCTTTACAGGGGCTTATGGCTACACCTTC.

V usage is TRBV5-5 and J usage is TRBJ2-5, with a possible D match to TRBD2 (6 bases). The CDR3 is 14 amino acids. The V end lost 3 bases, the J end lost 5 bases, and 14 bases lay between the germline ends. Germline V gene sequence: CDR1 SGHKS, CDR2 YYEKEE (reference sequence). The chain's CDR3 is CASSSYDSGETQYF. The CDR3 DNA is TGTGCCAGCAGCTCATACGACAGCGGGGAGACCCAGTACTTC.

This clone was detected once. This chain uses TRBV5-1 with TRBJ2-3; D not certain. Germline CDR1 SGHRS, CDR2 YFSETQ. V was shortened by 0 bases and J by 2 bases, with 16 bases between the two germline ends. This CDR3 spans 17 amino acids. The CDR3 loop is CASSLVRTQKITDTQYF. The CDR3 DNA reads TGCGCCAGCAGCTTGGTAAGGACCCAGAAAATCACAGATACGCAGTATTTT.

J is TRBJ1-2 and V is TRBV6-6, with D possibly matching TRBD1 (6 bases). V was cut by 6 bases and J by 1 base, with 18 bases left in between. CDR1 and CDR2 (germline): MNHNY, SVGAGI (reference sequence). The CDR3 covers 16 residues. The CDR3 is CASSRTGTTYNYGYTF. The CDR3 DNA reads as TGTGCCAGCAGCCGAACCGGGACAACCTATAACTATGGCTACACCTTC.

V gene TRBV6-1 combines with J gene TRBJ1-6; D gene ambiguous. The CDR3 totals 15 residues. The V end lost 7 bases, the J end lost 7 bases, and 17 bases lay between the germline ends. Germline assignment: CDR1 MNHNS and CDR2 SASEGT. CDR3 region: CASKKNPGGNSPLHF. In nucleotides, the CDR3 is TGTGCCAGCAAGAAGAACCCGGGTGGCAATTCACCCCTCCACTTT.

The chain links TRBV29-1 to TRBJ2-7, with 7 bases identical to TRBD1. The junction had 6 bases not matched to a gene; V was cut back by 4 bases and J by 0 bases. There are 14 residues in the CDR3. Germline CDR1 reads SQVTM; CDR2 reads ANQGSEA. CDR3 in amino acids: CSVVRDSSSYEQYF. For the CDR3, the DNA is TGCAGCGTTGTTAGGGACAGCAGCTCCTACGAGCAGTACTTC.

V and J are TRBV6-7 and TRBJ1-2, with TRBD1 matching over 8 bases. TRBV6-7 is treated as an ORF (open reading frame) with a function not yet certain. The CDR3 is 17 amino acids. The V segment lost 2 bases and the J segment 4 bases; nucleotides outside the gene matches: 12. The CDR3 here is CASSYPLTTGVSYGYTF. CDR3 nucleotide sequence: TGTGCCAGCAGTTACCCCCTTACGACAGGGGTGAGCTATGGCTACACCTTC.

The V call is TRBV11-1, the J call TRBJ2-7; D ambiguous. The ends were cut back, 4 bases at V and 2 bases at J, with 15 bases in the middle. Germline V CDR1 and CDR2: SGHAT, FQDESV (reference sequence). The length of the CDR3 is 15 residues. In nucleotides, the CDR3 is TGTGCCAGCAGCTCCTCCAGTACCCCCACCTACGAGCAGTACTTC. Translating gives CASSSSSTPTYEQYF.

This clone was observed once. The rearrangement uses TRBV30 and TRBJ1-2; D unclear. Germline V CDR1 and CDR2: GTSNPN, SVGIG (reference sequence). The V gene lost 8 bases and the J gene lost 8 bases, with 15 bases spanning the gap. The CDR3 is made up of 11 amino acids. CDR3 residues: CARTLLGGYTF. CDR3 sequence (DNA): TGTGCCCGAACACTCCTAGGGGGCTACACCTTC.

The chain recombines TRBV7-2 with TRBJ2-6; 7 bases are shared with TRBD1. The germline V gene has CDR1 SGHTA and CDR2 FQGNSA. With V trimmed by 6 bases and J by 2 bases, 7 bases remained unmatched. The CDR3 runs 16 residues. CDR3 region: CASRRRGTPGANVLTF. In DNA form, the CDR3 reads TGTGCCAGCAGGCGCAGGGGGACCCCTGGGGCCAACGTCCTGACTTTC.

A note on this clone: Other nucleotide sequences in the sample specify the same CDR3. This chain joins TRBV9 and TRBJ2-3; unclear D gene. The germline V and J ends were trimmed by 0 bases and 0 bases, with 11 bases remaining between them. The CDR3 totals 16 residues. Germline lookup yields CDR1 SGDLS and CDR2 YYNGEE. CDR3 in DNA: TGTGCCAGCAGCGTAGCAGGAGAGCTAAGCACAGATACGCAGTATTTT. Encoded protein: CASSVAGELSTDTQYF.

The CDR3 sequence is CASSPVGALDTQYF. The CDR3 DNA is TGTGCCAGCAGCCCGGTGGGGGCATTAGATACGCAGTATTTT. The chain joins TRBV7-7 to TRBJ2-3; D is perhaps TRBD1 (6 bases). CDR3 length: 14 residues. The germline V and J ends were trimmed by 5 bases and 5 bases, with 14 bases remaining between them. The V gene's germline CDR1 is SSHAT and CDR2 FNYEAQ (reference sequence).

V is TRBV6-1 and J is TRBJ1-5, with D perhaps matching TRBD1 (5 bases). The V gene's germline CDR1 is MNHNS and CDR2 SASEGT. The CDR3 extends over 17 amino acids. With 3 bases removed from V and 4 bases from J, the gap between germline ends came to 19 bases. The CDR3 loop reads CASSDFEGTIRNQPQHF. Here the CDR3 DNA reads TGTGCCAGCAGTGACTTCGAGGGGACTATTCGGAATCAGCCCCAGCATTTT.